The entry below describes one T cell receptor (beta chain). What it recognizes is unknown. Assay used: immunoSEQ multiplex PCR; TCRdb lists only in-frame clones, some missing. Of around 2,000,000 clones in the sample, about 95% were seen once. This CDR3 comprises 16 residues. The germline gives CDR1 MGHRA, CDR2 YSYEKL. V was trimmed by 4 bases and J by 10 bases, leaving 20 bases between them. Naive CD8 cells comprised CD45RO-negative, CCR7-positively selected cells, excluding terminally differentiated effector memory CD45RA+ cells. This entry comes from a study of shared clonotypes between healthy human individuals. Overall study: A couple of female and a few male donors aged 18 to 49 were enrolled.

Study-wide points: The low donor count limited represented genetic and exposure-history diversity.

The source is a man younger than 35 in good health. This chain joins TRBV4-1 and TRBJ1-6; D not certain. Sequencing was done on a sample of naive CD8+ T cells sorted from blood. The CDR3: CASSLAGGPVESPLHF. In DNA form, the CDR3 reads TGCGCCAGCAGCCTTGCCGGCGGGCCTGTGGAGTCACCCCTCCACTTT.